Listed below are T cell receptor beta chains from one sample, sequenced in a study of identical twins. In TCRdb, the 5' RACE reads were re-called with MiXCR into one record per CDR3 protein. The top ten hold roughly 3% of the sample, which has fewer than 500,000 distinct CDR3 sequences, roughly 26% seen once. The data also belong to a second study, concerning T cells expressing NK-cell markers.

Sequencing used CD4+ T cells sorted from blood. The receptor set was obtained from a woman younger than 35 in good health. Both conserved end residues are part of each CDR3. A D gene is named only where the DNA matches it firmly. The size field is filled for only some rows; it gives once, few, many or a size class.

length: 11; size: few; J: TRBJ1-1; D: NA; V: TRBV2; DNA: TGTGCCAGCATGATGAACACTGAAGCTTTCTTT; CDR3: CASMMNTEAFF
length: 15; size: NA; J: TRBJ2-7; D: NA; V: TRBV7-2; DNA: TGTGCCAGCAGCTTAAATTCCGGGATCCCCGCCGAGCAGTACTTC; CDR3: CASSLNSGIPAEQYF
length: 13; size: few; J: TRBJ1-1; D: NA; V: TRBV18; DNA: TGTGCCAGCTTATCTGGTCGGACAGTTGAAGCTTTCTTT; CDR3: CASLSGRTVEAFF
length: 16; size: few; J: TRBJ1-1; D: NA; V: TRBV4-3; DNA: TGCGCCAGCAGCCAAGATGGGGCAGCCCTGAACACTGAAGCTTTCTTT; CDR3: CASSQDGAALNTEAFF
length: 14; size: NA; J: TRBJ2-7; D: NA; V: TRBV20-1; DNA: TGCAGTGCTAGACTCTCCTCCCTTGGGGGGGAGCAGTACTTC; CDR3: CSARLSSLGGEQYF
length: 15; size: NA; J: TRBJ2-1; D: TRBD2; V: TRBV7-6; DNA: TGTGCCAGCAGCTTAGTTTCTAGCGGGAGTAGTGAGCAGTTCTTC; CDR3: CASSLVSSGSSEQFF
length: 11; size: NA; J: TRBJ1-2; D: NA; V: TRBV6-6; DNA: TGTGCCAGCCAGAGGGTAGGAGGCTACACCTTC; CDR3: CASQRVGGYTF
length: 14; size: NA; J: TRBJ2-3; D: NA; V: TRBV13; DNA: TGTGCCAGCAGCCGTAGCGGTCGCACAGATACGCAGTATTTT; CDR3: CASSRSGRTDTQYF
length: 15; size: many; J: TRBJ1-1; D: NA; V: TRBV29-1; DNA: TGCAGCGTTGAAGATCCCGCCGCCGGGTCCCAATGGGCTTTCTTT; CDR3: CSVEDPAAGSQWAFF
length: 14; size: NA; J: TRBJ1-1; D: TRBD1; V: TRBV7-2; DNA: TGTGCCAGCAGCCACTCGGACAGGGCGGGGGAAGCTTTCTTT; CDR3: CASSHSDRAGEAFF
length: 15; size: NA; J: TRBJ2-1; D: NA; V: TRBV5-6; DNA: TGTGCCAGCAGCTTGTTAATAGCTGCGCTTGGGGAGCAGTTCTTC; CDR3: CASSLLIAALGEQFF
length: 14; size: once; J: TRBJ2-4; D: NA; V: TRBV5-4; DNA: TGTGCCAGCAGCTTCTATTCAGGCGGGAACATTCAGTACTTC; CDR3: CASSFYSGGNIQYF
length: 17; size: NA; J: TRBJ2-7; D: NA; V: TRBV27; DNA: TGTGCCAGCAGTCTAAACCCAGGAGGCCCATTTGCCTACGAGCAGTACTTC; CDR3: CASSLNPGGPFAYEQYF
length: 17; size: NA; J: TRBJ2-5; D: TRBD2; V: TRBV7-8; DNA: TGTGCCAGCAGCGTACGGACTGGGCGGGGGGACCAAGAGACCCAGTACTTC; CDR3: CASSVRTGRGDQETQYF
length: 11; size: few; J: TRBJ2-7; D: NA; V: TRBV5-1; DNA: TGCGCCAGCAGCTTGGAGGGGGATAAGTACTTC; CDR3: CASSLEGDKYF
length: 15; size: NA; J: TRBJ1-5; D: TRBD1; V: TRBV15; DNA: TGTGCCACCAGCAGCGGATCAGGGGGGGGGCAGCCCCAGCATTTT; CDR3: CATSSGSGGGQPQHF
length: 16; size: NA; J: TRBJ2-7; D: NA; V: TRBV4-1; DNA: TGCGCCAGCAGCCAAATTTTCCGGGGTGACTCCTACGAGCAGTACTTC; CDR3: CASSQIFRGDSYEQYF
length: 17; size: NA; J: TRBJ2-3; D: NA; V: TRBV3-1; DNA: TGTGCCAGCAGCCGGAGGTTCAGAGGGGCCCCCCCAGATACGCAGTATTTT; CDR3: CASSRRFRGAPPDTQYF
length: 14; size: many; J: TRBJ2-1; D: NA; V: TRBV29-1; DNA: TGCAGCGCTTTGTGGCGGCCCCATTCCAATGAGCAGTTCTTC; CDR3: CSALWRPHSNEQFF
length: 13; size: many; J: TRBJ1-2; D: TRBD1; V: TRBV5-1; DNA: TGCGCCAGCAGCGGTGACAGGGGGTATGGCTACACCTTC; CDR3: CASSGDRGYGYTF
length: 16; size: few; J: TRBJ2-4; D: NA; V: TRBV4-3; DNA: TGCGCCAGCAGCCAAGACCCCCTTGGGGGCTTAAACATTCAGTACTTC; CDR3: CASSQDPLGGLNIQYF
length: 13; size: NA; J: TRBJ2-5; D: NA; V: TRBV3-1; DNA: TGTGCCAGCACGAGACAAGGGGGGGAGACCCAGTACTTC; CDR3: CASTRQGGETQYF
length: 13; size: few; J: TRBJ2-3; D: NA; V: TRBV5-5; DNA: TGTGCCAGCAGCACACAGGGAACAGATACGCAGTATTTT; CDR3: CASSTQGTDTQYF
length: 15; size: NA; J: TRBJ1-2; D: TRBD1; V: TRBV5-5; DNA: TGTGCCAGCAGCGTCACAGGGGTTGCTAACTATGGCTACACCTTC; CDR3: CASSVTGVANYGYTF
length: 14; size: few; J: TRBJ1-2; D: TRBD1; V: TRBV27; DNA: TGTGCCAGCAGTTTGGGACAGGGAACATTTGGCTACACCTTC; CDR3: CASSLGQGTFGYTF
length: 15; size: NA; J: TRBJ2-3; D: NA; V: TRBV10-3; DNA: TGTGCCATCAGGGTCGGCCAGGTGACAGACAATACGCAGTATTTT; CDR3: CAIRVGQVTDNTQYF
length: 13; size: NA; J: TRBJ1-1; D: NA; V: TRBV10-1; DNA: TGCGCCAGCAGTCCGCCGGGGAGTACGTGGCCTTTCTTT; CDR3: CASSPPGSTWPFF
length: 14; size: NA; J: TRBJ2-2; D: NA; V: TRBV14; DNA: TGTGCCAGCAGCCCAGTCAGGGACACCGGGGAGCTGTTTTTT; CDR3: CASSPVRDTGELFF
length: 14; size: NA; J: TRBJ2-1; D: NA; V: TRBV12-3/TRBV12-4; DNA: TGTGCCAGCAGGATTAGCGACAGGTACAATGAGCAGTTCTTC; CDR3: CASRISDRYNEQFF
length: 14; size: NA; J: TRBJ2-5; D: NA; V: TRBV10-3; DNA: TGTGCCACCCAAACGGCACTAGCTGAAGAGACCCAGTACTTC; CDR3: CATQTALAEETQYF
length: 13; size: few; J: TRBJ1-2; D: NA; V: TRBV12-3/TRBV12-4; DNA: TGTGCCAGCAGTTTAGGCCACCTCTATGGCTACACCTTC; CDR3: CASSLGHLYGYTF
length: 16; size: few; J: TRBJ2-1; D: NA; V: TRBV27; DNA: TGTGCCAGCACCTTGTTCGGACCAGGCCAATCGAATGAGCAGTTCTTC; CDR3: CASTLFGPGQSNEQFF
length: 13; size: few; J: TRBJ1-2; D: TRBD1; V: TRBV7-6; DNA: TGTGCCAGCAGCTTAGACAGGGGGAATGGCTACACCTTC; CDR3: CASSLDRGNGYTF
length: 18; size: few; J: TRBJ2-7; D: TRBD2; V: TRBV19; DNA: TGTGCCAGTAGTATAGCGGGCGGGACTAGCTGGACTTCCTACGAGCAGTACTTC; CDR3: CASSIAGGTSWTSYEQYF
length: 17; size: NA; J: TRBJ2-5; D: TRBD2; V: TRBV20-1; DNA: TGCAGTGCTAGCCCGGGGGGGCGGCATAATTTCGTGGAGACCCAGTACTTC; CDR3: CSASPGGRHNFVETQYF
length: 16; size: NA; J: TRBJ2-1; D: NA; V: TRBV4-3; DNA: TGCGCCAGCAGCCAAGATCCGGAGGGGGGGCTTTCTGTGCAGTTCTTC; CDR3: CASSQDPEGGLSVQFF
length: 16; size: many; J: TRBJ2-1; D: TRBD1; V: TRBV3-1; DNA: TGTGCCAGCAGCCTCACCGGGACAGGAACCTACAATGAGCAGTTCTTC; CDR3: CASSLTGTGTYNEQFF
length: 15; size: few; J: TRBJ1-1; D: TRBD1; V: TRBV10-3; DNA: TGTGCCATCAATTCTCCGACAGGGCCGAATACTGAAGCTTTCTTT; CDR3: CAINSPTGPNTEAFF
length: 15; size: NA; J: TRBJ1-5; D: TRBD1; V: TRBV6-2/TRBV6-3; DNA: TGTGCCAGCAGCGCGCCGGGACAGGGAATTCTGCCCCAGCATTTT; CDR3: CASSAPGQGILPQHF
length: 14; size: NA; J: TRBJ1-2; D: NA; V: TRBV6-5; DNA: TGTGCCAGCAGTTACGGGAGCCCGATTTATGGCTACACCTTC; CDR3: CASSYGSPIYGYTF
length: 13; size: NA; J: TRBJ2-7; D: NA; V: TRBV5-6; DNA: TGTGCCAGCAGCCCAAGGGCTTACTACGAGCAGTACTTC; CDR3: CASSPRAYYEQYF
length: 13; size: many; J: TRBJ1-1; D: NA; V: TRBV9; DNA: TGTGCCAGCAGCGTAGGCATGAACACTGAAGCTTTCTTT; CDR3: CASSVGMNTEAFF
length: 14; size: few; J: TRBJ2-1; D: TRBD2; V: TRBV29-1; DNA: TGCAGCGTTGATACTAGCGGCGCGTACAATGAGCAGTTCTTC; CDR3: CSVDTSGAYNEQFF
length: 15; size: NA; J: TRBJ2-3; D: NA; V: TRBV12-3/TRBV12-4; DNA: TGTGCCAGCAGTTTATTTGGGGTCGGCACAGATACGCAGTATTTT; CDR3: CASSLFGVGTDTQYF